Detailed here is one T cell receptor beta chain. What it binds is not known. TCRdb's copy holds only in-frame clones and misses some; the assay was immunoSEQ multiplex PCR. The table has over 100,000 clones, approximately 96% seen once. The CDR3 covers 14 residues. The germline V gene has CDR1 MDHEN and CDR2 SYDVKM. Deletions cut 1 base from V and 0 bases from J, with 5 bases between. This sample was included in a study of graft-versus-host responses after intestinal transplantation. About the research overall: The transplants performed in recipients were multivisceral, liver-intestinal, or isolated intestinal. Every one of the recipients received anti-thymocyte globulin induction and afterwards took tacrolimus and steroids for approximately 3 years.

The study, taken as a whole, reports: Recipient marrow held GvH clones, some first seen in ileum or blood. Allograft clonal ratios (graft-versus-host to host-versus-graft) were high in patients who had graft-donor T cell macrochimerism.

The genes are TRBV28 and TRBJ2-3; no clear D gene. Source: unstimulated CD8+ T cells sorted from spleen or lymph node cells, taken before intestinal transplant. The source is a human donor who received an intestinal transplant. The CDR3 nucleotides are TGTGCCAGCAGTTTATCGGACAGCACAGATACGCAGTATTTT. The encoded protein is CASSLSDSTDTQYF. Full variable domain (rest looked up from reference TRBV28 and TRBJ2-3): DVKVTQSSRYLVKRTGEKVFLECVQDMDHENMFWYRQDPGLGLRLIYFSYDVKMKEKGDIPEGYSVSREKKERFSLILESASTNQTSMYLCASSLSDSTDTQYFGPGTRLTVL.